The source of this T cell receptor beta chain is a study of blood T cell repertoires in COVID-19. The authors' processing: Reference gene primer amplification in the assay estimated nucleated cell counts. Generated by immunoSEQ multiplex PCR, the TCRdb table keeps only in-frame clones and is missing some. V and J calls and clone size are those listed in that table; D and trimming were worked out from the DNA. The sample consists of around 61,000 clones, roughly 89% of them appearing once. The CDR3 contains 14 residues. This TCR was sampled from a man aged 55 to 70 with acute or convalescent COVID-19. The sample consisted of peripheral blood. The chain joins TRBV21-1 to TRBJ2-3; the tabulated D call, TRBD1, remains unverified against the DNA. TRBV21-1 is given as a pseudogene. This CDR3 is CASSTTLKGDTQYF. The DNA for the CDR3 is TGTGCCAGCAGCACCACCCTCAAGGGGGATACGCAGTATTTT.